This T cell receptor beta chain was identified in a study of T-cell memory formation after mild COVID-19. For the study at large: Largely donor-specific TCR clusters were found.

Findings and caveats of the study: CD4+ bias marked clones expanding day 15 to 37, unlike balanced contracting clones.

Germline V gives CDR1 MNHEY, CDR2 SVGAGI. This CDR3 contains 15 residues. The germline V and J ends were trimmed by 0 bases and 6 bases, with 14 bases remaining between them. A 5'RACE reaction primed in the constant segment made cDNA libraries of TCR alpha and TCR beta, and these carried sample barcodes and UMIs. TCRdb reprocessed the 5' RACE reads with MiXCR, giving one entry per CDR3 protein. The data show 300,000 or so distinct CDR3 sequences, around 15% seen once. Turning to this clonotype: Its antigen is unknown.

The sequencing sample was made of PBMCs or a T cell subset sorted from them (not recorded which). V usage is TRBV6-5 and J usage is TRBJ1-2; weak D call: TRBD1 (5 bases). The TCR sequence derives from a man younger than 30 who had mild COVID-19 (a few samples of this study predate the infection). Cell type and time point are not known. The CDR3 loop reads CASSYSKTGGNGYTF. Written as DNA, the CDR3 is TGTGCCAGCAGTTACTCGAAGACGGGGGGGAATGGCTACACCTTC.